These 21 T cell receptor beta chains were sequenced from one sample in a study of cytomegalovirus exposure and HLA in healthy donors (dated by TCRdb to the late 2010s). Receptor libraries were prepared by the immunoSEQ multiplex PCR assay. For the multiplex PCR, a mixture combining 60 forward primers for TCR Vbeta segments and 13 reverse primers for TCR Jbeta segments was used. TCRdb limited this immuneACCESS table to in-frame rearrangements with V and J called. A share of clones is missing; checked studies link under half to unresolved V genes, and the rest is unexplained. Present in this sample are 120,000 or so clones, approximately 80% of which were seen just once. Around 9.9% of the sample is taken by the ten largest. Sequencing was done on a sample of PBMCs. These receptor sequences come from a man aged 30 to 45 in good health and CMV-seropositive.

The rearrangement joins TRBV7-3 to TRBJ2-2, with 7 nucleotides matching TRBD1. The V gene end was trimmed by 4 bases and the J gene end by 7 bases; junction bases not matched to a gene: 6. The germline V gene encodes CDR1 SGHTA and CDR2 FQGTGA. CDR3 length: 14 residues. The CDR3 protein is CASSSTGAHGELFF. The CDR3 nucleotides read TGTGCCAGCAGCTCCACAGGGGCACACGGGGAGCTGTTTTTT.

This chain links TRBV27 with TRBJ2-1, with 7 bases lining up with TRBD2. CDR1 and CDR2 from the germline V gene are MNHEY and SMNVEV (reference sequence). V shed 5 bases and J 8 bases; nucleotides not matched to a gene: 15. CDR3 length: 16 residues. CDR3 sequence (DNA): TGTGCCAGCAGTATAGGACTAGTAACCGCTGGCCATGAGCAGTTCTTC. This encodes CASSIGLVTAGHEQFF.

V usage is TRBV6-5 and J usage is TRBJ2-6; D is unresolved. Trimming cost V 4 bases and J 0 bases, with 7 bases left between them. From germline, CDR1 is MNHEY and CDR2 SVGAGI. CDR3 length equals 15 residues. CDR3 residues: CASSFFSSGANVLTF. CDR3 nucleotides: TGTGCCAGCAGTTTTTTTAGCTCTGGGGCCAACGTCCTGACTTTC.

This clone turned up a few times. CDR3 DNA sequence: TGTGCCAGCAGACCCCAGGGAGGTAATGAAAAACTGTTTTTT. Protein sequence: CASRPQGGNEKLFF. The genes are TRBV6-5 and TRBJ1-4; possibly TRBD1 for D (5 bases). V was pared by 6 bases and J by 4 bases, with 12 bases between. The CDR3 sequence is 14 residues long. Germline-derived CDR1 and CDR2 are MNHEY and SVGAGI.

This clone has a single count. The chain links TRBV6-7 to TRBJ2-7; D gene ambiguous. TRBV6-7 is designated an ORF whose function remains uncertain. The CDR3 runs to 13 residues. Deletions cut 1 base from V and 4 bases from J, with 8 bases between. In nucleotides, the CDR3 is TGTGCCAGCAGTTACTTCAGAAATTACGAGCAGTACTTC. Encoded protein: CASSYFRNYEQYF.

The chain recombines TRBV4-3 with TRBJ1-2; D may be TRBD1 (6 bases). This CDR3 region has 15 residues. Per the germline V gene, CDR1 is LGHNA and CDR2 is YSLEER. Trimming pared 0 bases from V and 5 bases from J, leaving 13 bases between. DNA for the CDR3: TGCGCCAGCAGCCAAGAAAGGGACACGCCATATGGCTACACCTTC. As protein: CASSQERDTPYGYTF.

This chain joins TRBV27 and TRBJ2-2; a weak D match, TRBD1 (6 bases). CDR1 is MNHEY and CDR2 is SMNVEV in the germline V gene (reference sequence). The CDR3 is 17 residues long. V lost 2 bases and J lost 0, with 13 bases in between. The CDR3 region has the DNA TGTGCCAGCAGTTTAGGTTTGGACAGTTCGAACACCGGGGAGCTGTTTTTT. It yields the protein CASSLGLDSSNTGELFF.

V gene TRBV9 combines with J gene TRBJ2-7; TRBD2 agrees at 11 bases. CDR1 is SGDLS, CDR2 YYNGEE, per germline. J was trimmed by 2 bases and V by 3 bases; bases with no gene match: 4. The CDR3 totals 15 residues. This CDR3 reads CASSALAGGAYEQYF. The CDR3 DNA reads TGTGCCAGCAGCGCCCTAGCGGGGGGAGCCTACGAGCAGTACTTC.

In its sample, this clone was seen a few times. J is TRBJ2-2 and V is TRBV7-2; 13 bases line up with TRBD2. This CDR3 region has 17 residues. The trim removed 5 bases at V and 10 bases at J, leaving 13 bases unmatched. CDR1 and CDR2 from the germline V gene are SGHTA and FQGNSA. CDR3 DNA sequence: TGTGCCAGCAGCCGACTTAGTTGGACTAGCGGGAGCTCGGAGCTGTTTTTT. It specifies CASSRLSWTSGSSELFF.

This clone has a handful of counts. The gene calls are TRBV4-3 and TRBJ2-7; D possibly corresponds to TRBD2 (6 bases). In germline, CDR1 is LGHNA, CDR2 YSLEER. The CDR3 contains 15 residues. Trimming left V 2 bases short and J 5 bases short, with 16 bases between. CDR3 DNA sequence: TGCGCCAGCAGCCAAAACCCCGAAGGCGGGAACGAGCAGTACTTC. Its protein product is CASSQNPEGGNEQYF.

The chain combines TRBV5-4 with TRBJ1-5; D perhaps matches TRBD1 (5 bases). Germline CDR1 and CDR2: SGHNT and YYREEE (reference sequence). CDR3 length: 14 residues. The V and J ends lost 3 bases and 5 bases respectively, with 12 bases between them. The CDR3 is CASSSGLGDQPQHF. The CDR3 bases are TGTGCCAGCAGCTCGGGACTGGGGGATCAGCCCCAGCATTTT.

The rearrangement joins TRBV5-1 to TRBJ2-7, with D possibly TRBD1 on 5 matching bases. Germline CDR1 is SGHRS and CDR2 is YFSETQ. V was pared by 8 bases and J by 2 bases, with 17 bases between. The CDR3 runs 14 residues. The DNA of the CDR3 is TGCGCCAGTTCCGCGACAGCGAGACCCTACGAGCAGTACTTC. It codes for CASSATARPYEQYF.

V and J are TRBV5-6 and TRBJ2-5; 7 nucleotides agree with TRBD1. From germline, CDR1 is SGHDT and CDR2 YYEEEE. Trimming cost V 4 bases and J 2 bases; bases outside gene matches: 14. This CDR3 contains 17 residues. Here the CDR3 reads CASSTGVQGIWQETQYF. The CDR3 region has the DNA TGTGCCAGCAGCACAGGGGTTCAGGGAATCTGGCAAGAGACCCAGTACTTC.

This chain uses TRBV9 with TRBJ1-3; TRBD1 agrees at 8 bases. This CDR3 has 16 residues. Trimming took 3 bases from V and 4 from J; bases not matched to a gene: 9. The germline V gene encodes CDR1 SGDLS and CDR2 YYNGEE. DNA for the CDR3: TGTGCCAGCAGCGCGACAGGGGCCGGAGTGGGAAACACCATATATTTT. It yields the protein CASSATGAGVGNTIYF.

V usage is TRBV7-8 and J usage is TRBJ2-5; TRBD2 aligns across 16 bases. This CDR3 has 17 amino acids. Germline V gene sequence: CDR1 SGHVS, CDR2 FQNEAQ. Trimming cost V 5 bases and J 1 base; bases outside gene matches: 4. The CDR3 DNA reads TGTGCCAGCAGCCCAGGGACTAGCGGGAGGGCCCAAGAGACCCAGTACTTC. Encoded protein: CASSPGTSGRAQETQYF.

The chain carries TRBV11-1 and TRBJ2-1; 7 positions agree with TRBD1. With V trimmed by 5 bases and J by 6 bases, 10 bases remained unmatched. Germline V lookup: CDR1 SGHAT, CDR2 FQDESV (reference sequence). This CDR3 region has 15 residues. The CDR3 protein is CASSRQTGFPNEQFF. The CDR3 DNA sequence: TGTGCCAGCAGCCGCCAGACAGGGTTCCCCAATGAGCAGTTCTTC.

The V gene is TRBV30, the J gene TRBJ2-1, with D perhaps TRBD2 (6 bases). Germline V gives CDR1 GTSNPN, CDR2 SVGIG (reference sequence). With 1 base removed from V and 11 bases from J, the gap between germline ends came to 15 bases. The CDR3 is 13 amino acids. CDR3 in DNA: TGTGCCTGGAGTGCGGGGACTTGGAAACAGCAGTTCTTC. This sequence encodes CAWSAGTWKQQFF.

The gene calls are TRBV18 and TRBJ2-1; TRBD2 agrees at 11 bases. V lost 4 bases, J lost 7 bases, and 9 bases stayed unmatched. CDR1 and CDR2 from the germline V gene are KGHSH and LQKENI. This CDR3 comprises 16 residues. CDR3 nucleotides: TGTGCCAGCTCACAAACCGGACTAGCGGGCGCAAATGAGCAGTTCTTC. This encodes CASSQTGLAGANEQFF. Variable domain in full (rest from reference TRBV18 and TRBJ2-1): NAGVMQNPRHLVRRRGQEARLRCSPMKGHSHVYWYRQLPEEGLKFMVYLQKENIIDESGMPKERFSAEFPKEGPSILRIQQVVRGDSAAYFCASSQTGLAGANEQFFGPGTRLTVL.

This clone has just a few counts. V is TRBV19 and J is TRBJ1-4, with D perhaps TRBD1 (5 bases). Trimming stripped 11 bases from V and 8 bases from J, with 15 bases between. The CDR3 consists of 12 residues. Germline assignment: CDR1 LNHDA and CDR2 SQIVND (reference sequence). Here the CDR3 reads CACRDLGEKLFF. The DNA for the CDR3 is TGTGCCTGCCGGGACTTGGGGGAAAAACTGTTTTTT.

The chain is built from TRBV10-2 and TRBJ2-7; 9 nucleotides line up with TRBD2. The V and J ends lost 7 bases and 4 bases, in that order; junction bases with no gene match: 8. Germline V gene data show CDR1 as WSHSY and CDR2 as SAAADI. The CDR3 consists of 14 residues. Written as DNA, the CDR3 is TGCGCCAGCACGCATAGCGGGAGTAAATACGAGCAGTACTTC. It is translated as CASTHSGSKYEQYF.

This chain joins TRBV9 and TRBJ2-1; TRBD2 matches 7 bases. After removal of 0 bases from V and 3 bases from J, the junction contained 6 bases not matched to a gene. This CDR3 has 16 residues. The germline V gene encodes CDR1 SGDLS and CDR2 YYNGEE. The CDR3 DNA sequence: TGTGCCAGCAGCGTAGATCAGGGAGGGATCTACAATGAGCAGTTCTTC. Amino acid sequence: CASSVDQGGIYNEQFF. Using reference TRBV9 and TRBJ2-1 for the parts outside the CDR3, the full variable domain is DSGVTQTPKHLITATGQRVTLRCSPRSGDLSVYWYQQSLDQGLQFLIQYYNGEERAKGNILERFSAQQFPDLHSELNLSSLELGDSALYFCASSVDQGGIYNEQFFGPGTRLTVL.